Following are 30 T cell receptor beta chains from one sample sequenced in a study of response to subunit inactivated influenza vaccine (dated by TCRdb to 2016 to 2019). The method behind the library was RT-PCR. Sequencing instrument: Illumina HiSeq 2500. TCRdb reworked the public reads: Q25 trimming with fastp, MiXCR clone assembly, productive beta chains retained. Rows with one shared CDR3 protein collapse into an entry with the most common genes and DNA. A total of about 780,000 distinct CDR3 sequences appear in this sample, about a fifth of them only once. Jointly, the top ten make up 9.5% to 13% of the sample. The input for sequencing was PBMCs from blood, taken 4 to 6 days after vaccination. All receptors derive from a man aged 50-60 years who received an inactivated influenza vaccine. Donor details come from another sample of the same person, matched by shared clones.

The J gene is TRBJ2-2, the V gene TRBV21-1; TRBD1 reflects the table's D call only, with no check against the DNA. TRBV21-1 is annotated as a pseudogene. CDR3 length equals 15 residues. This chain's CDR3 is CASTPAQTVTGELFF. CDR3 nucleotide sequence: TGTGCCAGCACCCCGGCCCAAACCGTCACCGGGGAGCTGTTTTTT.

This clonotype was observed at least ten times. CDR3 bases: TGTGCCAGCAGCTTAGATGCAGGGTCGGGCTACAATGAGCAGTTCTTC. Translated: CASSLDAGSGYNEQFF. The chain has TRBV7-2 and TRBJ2-1; a possible D gene is TRBD1 (5 bases). The V gene lost 1 base and the J gene lost 3 bases, with 13 bases spanning the gap. The CDR3 sequence is 16 residues long. CDR1 and CDR2 from the germline V gene are SGHTA and FQGNSA.

J is TRBJ2-4 and V is TRBV20-1, with D maybe TRBD2 (6 bases). V was clipped by 0 bases and J by 0 bases, with 12 bases between them. The germline V gene encodes CDR1 DFQATT and CDR2 SNEGSKA (reference sequence). The CDR3 spans 16 residues. In nucleotides, the CDR3 is TGCAGTGCTAGAGATTGGACGGGGGTAGCCAAAAACATTCAGTACTTC. Its translation: CSARDWTGVAKNIQYF.

This clonotype was seen at least ten times. The rearrangement links TRBV5-1 to TRBJ2-5; the match to TRBD1 covers 8 bases. Unmatched junction bases numbered 1, after V lost 1 base and J lost 5 bases. The CDR3 is 13 amino acids. Germline CDR1 and CDR2: SGHRS and YFSETQ. CDR3 DNA sequence: TGCGCCAGCAGCTTGCAGGGGGCGGAGACCCAGTACTTC. As protein: CASSLQGAETQYF.

CDR3 loop: CASSLQLQRGEEKLFF. For the CDR3, the DNA is TGTGCCAGCAGCTTGCAGCTGCAGAGAGGTGAAGAAAAACTGTTTTTT. The chain employs TRBV5-5 and TRBJ1-4; D is undetermined. V was clipped by 1 base and J by 8 bases, with 18 bases between them. Germline values: CDR1 SGHKS, CDR2 YYEKEE (reference sequence). This CDR3 spans 16 amino acids.

This clonotype was detected many times. The gene calls are TRBV27 and TRBJ2-7; D unclear. This CDR3 is built from 14 residues. From germline, CDR1 is MNHEY and CDR2 SMNVEV (reference sequence). The V end lost 4 bases, the J end lost 2 bases, and 12 bases lay between the germline ends. CDR3 sequence reads: CASSSDVGPYEQYF. Here the CDR3 DNA reads TGTGCCAGCAGTTCGGACGTGGGTCCCTACGAGCAGTACTTC.

This clonotype appeared a single time. The J gene is TRBJ1-6, the V gene TRBV5-8; no definite D call. From germline, CDR1 is SGHTS and CDR2 YDEGEE. The CDR3 length is 13 residues. V was trimmed by 3 bases and J by 7 bases, leaving 8 bases between them. The CDR3: CASSSRANSPLHF. Written as DNA, the CDR3 is TGTGCCAGCAGCTCTAGGGCCAATTCACCCCTCCACTTT. The variable domain in full, with the rest retrieved from reference TRBV5-8 and TRBJ1-6, is EAGVTQSPTHLIKTRGQQATLRCSPISGHTSVYWYQQALGLGLQFLLWYDEGEERNRGNFPPRFSGRQFPNYSSELNVNALELEDSALYLCASSSRANSPLHFGNGTRLTVT.

J is TRBJ2-7 and V is TRBV20-1; tentatively, D is TRBD1 or TRBD2 (5 bases each). This CDR3 spans 14 amino acids. Trimming stripped 0 bases from V and 4 bases from J, with 13 bases between. CDR1 is DFQATT, CDR2 SNEGSKA, per germline (reference sequence). Here the CDR3 reads CSARDEGTVYEQYF. The CDR3 DNA reads as TGCAGTGCTAGAGATGAAGGGACGGTGTACGAGCAGTACTTC.

V and J are TRBV3-1 and TRBJ2-5; D gene uncertain. The CDR3 is 12 residues long. Germline CDR1 LGHDT, CDR2 YNNKEL (reference sequence). The V end was cut by 5 bases, the J end by 6 bases, with 10 bases between. As DNA, the CDR3 is TGTGCCAGCAGCACCCCGGCGCAGACCCAGTACTTC. Encoded protein: CASSTPAQTQYF.

The genes are TRBV3-1 and TRBJ2-1, with D unresolved. Trimming took off 0 bases at V and 7 bases at J, with 10 bases between the two ends. The CDR3 consists of 14 residues. Germline V gives CDR1 LGHDT, CDR2 YNNKEL (reference sequence). Here the CDR3 reads CASSQEGSRNEQFF. The CDR3, as DNA: TGTGCCAGCAGCCAAGAGGGTAGCCGAAATGAGCAGTTCTTC.

This clonotype has only a few counts. The chain employs TRBV7-2 and TRBJ2-5, with 12 bases identical to TRBD2. The CDR3 consists of 15 residues. With 5 bases clipped from V and 4 bases from J, the junction kept 5 bases outside the gene matches. Germline loops: CDR1 SGHTA, CDR2 FQGNSA. The CDR3 sequence is CASSPSGRAPETQYF. In DNA form, the CDR3 reads TGTGCCAGCAGCCCTAGCGGGAGGGCCCCAGAGACCCAGTACTTC.

This clonotype appeared many times. J is TRBJ2-7 and V is TRBV29-1; D is possibly TRBD2 (6 bases). This CDR3 spans 12 amino acids. Trimming left V 6 bases short and J 1 base short, with 10 bases between. Germline V CDR1 and CDR2: SQVTM, ANQGSEA. Here the CDR3 reads CSVGTSSYEQYF. The DNA for the CDR3 is TGCAGCGTCGGGACTTCGTCCTACGAGCAGTACTTC.

This chain connects TRBV7-8 to TRBJ2-7, with D tentatively TRBD1 (6 bases). Per the germline V gene, CDR1 is SGHVS and CDR2 is FQNEAQ. Trimming shortened V by 2 bases and J by 5 bases, and 13 bases separated the two germline ends. There are 14 residues in the CDR3. In DNA form, the CDR3 reads TGTGCCAGCAGCTTACTACAGGGCCGGGACGAGCAGTACTTC. This gives the protein CASSLLQGRDEQYF.

The chain recombines TRBV20-1 with TRBJ1-1; D not certain. The CDR3 sequence is 9 residues long. The germline CDR1 and CDR2 sequences are DFQATT and SNEGSKA (reference sequence). V was shortened by 3 bases and J by 11 bases, with 7 bases between the two germline ends. CDR3 DNA sequence: TGCAGTGCTAGCGCGTGGGCTTTCTTT. Its protein product is CSASAWAFF.

The chain is built from TRBV7-8 and TRBJ1-5, with unresolved D. Germline assignment: CDR1 SGHVS and CDR2 FQNEAQ. This CDR3 spans 15 amino acids. Trimming shortened V by 1 base and J by 4 bases, and 11 bases separated the two germline ends. The CDR3 sequence: CASSLGLTPNQPQHF. The DNA for the CDR3 is TGTGCCAGCAGCTTAGGGTTAACGCCTAATCAGCCCCAGCATTTT.

The chain has TRBV29-1 and TRBJ1-1; unclear D gene. V lost 7 bases and J 2 bases, leaving 8 bases between the germline ends. The CDR3 is 11 amino acids. Germline CDR1 SQVTM, CDR2 ANQGSEA. The CDR3 DNA reads as TGCAGCGGATCCCTAAACACTGAAGCTTTCTTT. Protein: CSGSLNTEAFF.

This chain's CDR3 is CASSPFLSTGYEQYF. Here the CDR3 DNA reads TGTGCCAGCAGCCCCTTCCTTTCCACCGGCTACGAGCAGTACTTC. The rearrangement joins TRBV12-3 or TRBV12-4 to TRBJ2-7; no reliable D call. V lost 6 bases and J 3 bases, leaving 18 bases between the germline ends. CDR3 length: 15 amino acids.

This clonotype was observed a few times. The chain couples TRBV21-1 to TRBJ2-1. TRBV21-1 has pseudogene status. This CDR3 region has 15 residues. The DNA of the CDR3 is TGTGCCAGCAGGGCTGTGGTTTATCCGTTCGGAGAGCAGTTCTTC. Protein product: CASRAVVYPFGEQFF.

Points on this clonotype: A read error may be the cause here, since a much bigger clone is one base away. The rearrangement joins TRBV10-3 to TRBJ2-1; TRBD2 matches at 10 bases. The V gene's germline CDR1 is ENHRY and CDR2 SYGVKD. V dropped 6 bases and J dropped 8; count of bases not matched to a gene: 7. The CDR3 sequence is 14 residues long. CDR3 bases: TGTGCCATCAGAGCGGGGGGGTGTCTATATGAGCAGTTCTTC. Translation gives CAIRAGGCLYEQFF.

A few counts support this clonotype. The chain joins TRBV10-3 to TRBJ1-2, with no clear D. Deletions cut 0 bases from V and 4 bases from J, with 6 bases between. CDR1 ENHRY and CDR2 SYGVKD come from the germline V gene. The CDR3 is 13 amino acids. The CDR3 protein is CAISESTTYGYTF. The CDR3 DNA reads TGTGCCATCAGTGAGTCGACTACCTATGGCTACACCTTC.

This clonotype showed up just once. The chain recombines TRBV15 with TRBJ1-2; 7 positions match TRBD1. This CDR3 region has 15 residues. The germline gives CDR1 LNHNV, CDR2 YYDKDF (reference sequence). V dropped 2 bases and J dropped 4; count of bases not matched to a gene: 7. This chain's CDR3 is CATSRPGQISYGYTF. Here the CDR3 DNA reads TGTGCCACCAGCAGACCGGGACAGATCTCCTATGGCTACACCTTC.

The CDR3 nucleotides are TGTGCCAGCAGTTTTATCTCCCGGGGGTACTGGAGCGAGCAGTACTTC. Residues: CASSFISRGYWSEQYF. The chain employs TRBV28 and TRBJ2-7; a possible D gene is TRBD2 (6 bases). The CDR3 is 16 amino acids. In germline, CDR1 is MDHEN, CDR2 SYDVKM. V was pared by 3 bases and J by 6 bases, with 21 bases between.

CDR3 nucleotide sequence: TGCAGTGCTAGAGGATCCAGCGGGAGATTTGTTGCGCAGTATTTT. As protein: CSARGSSGRFVAQYF. The J gene is TRBJ2-3, the V gene TRBV20-1, with 8 bases matching TRBD2. Germline-derived CDR1 and CDR2 are DFQATT and SNEGSKA (reference sequence). The junction had 13 bases not matched to a gene; V was cut back by 1 base and J by 10 bases. The CDR3 has 15 amino acids.

The chain couples TRBV6-2 or TRBV6-3 to TRBJ2-1, with 10 bases lining up with TRBD2. With 7 bases clipped from V and 0 bases from J, the junction kept 9 bases outside the gene matches. The CDR3 is 17 amino acids. Germline assignment: CDR1 MNHEY and CDR2 SVGEGT. CDR3 in DNA: TGTGCCAGCACCCCCGGGACTAGCGCATACTCCTACAATGAGCAGTTCTTC. Its protein is CASTPGTSAYSYNEQFF.

This clonotype has more than one count but fewer than ten. The chain has TRBV20-1 and TRBJ2-7; D is perhaps TRBD2 (6 bases). The V and J ends lost 3 bases and 5 bases respectively, with 14 bases between them. The CDR3 contains 13 residues. Germline V gene data show CDR1 as DFQATT and CDR2 as SNEGSKA (reference sequence). The DNA of the CDR3 is TGCAGTGCTAGGGGACTGGATTTTGACGAGCAGTACTTC. It codes for CSARGLDFDEQYF.

This clonotype came up a few times. The gene calls are TRBV20-1 and TRBJ1-1, with a possible D match to TRBD1 (5 bases). The CDR3 consists of 15 residues. CDR1 is DFQATT and CDR2 is SNEGSKA in the germline V gene (reference sequence). V gave up 0 bases and J gave up 4 bases, with 15 bases separating them. The CDR3 reads CSARDLAGPGTEAFF. In DNA, the CDR3 is TGCAGTGCTAGAGATTTGGCGGGGCCGGGCACTGAAGCTTTCTTT.

The chain joins TRBV24-1 to TRBJ2-3, with D possibly TRBD1 on 7 matching bases. Germline V lookup: CDR1 KGHDR, CDR2 SFDVKD. This CDR3 is built from 14 residues. Trimming stripped 6 bases from V and 4 bases from J, with 13 bases between. The CDR3 reads CATSSRGVADTQYF. The CDR3 DNA follows: TGTGCCACCAGTAGCAGGGGGGTAGCAGATACGCAGTATTTT.

The V call is TRBV28, the J call TRBJ2-7; D is perhaps TRBD1 (6 bases). Germline loops: CDR1 MDHEN, CDR2 SYDVKM. This CDR3 has 15 residues. Trimming took off 3 bases at V and 3 bases at J, with 15 bases between the two ends. The CDR3 coding sequence is TGTGCCAGCAGTTTTTTCTTGGACAGAATCTACGAGCAGTACTTC. This gives the protein CASSFFLDRIYEQYF.

Comments on this clonotype: A much larger clone is a single base away; this may be a read error. The chain joins TRBV7-9 to TRBJ2-2, with D possibly being TRBD2 (5 bases). This CDR3 has 14 amino acids. Germline V CDR1 and CDR2: SEHNR, FQNEAQ (reference sequence). As DNA, the CDR3 is TGTGCCAGCAGCTTAGTTATTGGCACCGGGGAGCTGATTTTT. It is translated as CASSLVIGTGELIF.

The chain couples TRBV10-3 to TRBJ2-3, with 9 positions matching TRBD2. The CDR3 spans 17 residues. Germline CDR1 and CDR2: ENHRY and SYGVKD. V was clipped by 2 bases and J by 3 bases; unmatched bases: 9. CDR3 region: CAISEIRLAGSTDTQYF. CDR3 DNA: TGTGCCATCAGTGAGATTCGCCTAGCGGGGAGTACAGATACGCAGTATTTT.